This TCR beta chain was captured by sequencing in a study of OX40 agonist ivuxolimab in advanced cancers. The germline V gene has CDR1 KGHSH and CDR2 LQKENI. CDR3 size: 15 residues. The germline V and J ends were trimmed by 2 bases and 7 bases, with 15 bases remaining between them. The data were produced by immunoSEQ multiplex PCR, yet TCRdb's version contains in-frame clones alone and is incomplete. The data contain some 11,000 clones, 65% to 85% of them singletons. The cohort excluded patients with autoimmune disease history or systemic immunosuppression. The material was CD4+ or CD8+ T cells sorted from blood, obtained in a trial of the OX40 agonist ivuxolimab. The rearrangement links TRBV18 to TRBJ1-5; the D gene is possibly TRBD1 (6 bases). This receptor was obtained from an adult with an advanced solid tumor such as melanoma, head and neck, liver or kidney cancer. For the CDR3, the DNA is TGTGCCAGCTCACCAGGGGCAGGGGATAGCCAGCCCCAGCATTTT. Protein sequence: CASSPGAGDSQPQHF.